Listed here are 18 T cell receptor beta chains from one sample, sequenced in a study of blood T cell repertoires in COVID-19. Assay: immunoSEQ multiplex PCR; the TCRdb copy retains only in-frame clones and omits some. The sample has about 190,000 clones; 84% are singletons. Sequences were obtained from peripheral blood. The receptors stem from a human donor in a cohort sampled during active COVID-19.

This sequence joins TRBV28 and TRBJ2-1; 7 positions match TRBD1. Germline V lookup: CDR1 MDHEN, CDR2 SYDVKM. The CDR3 runs 15 residues. Trimming removed 4 bases from V and 4 bases from J; junction bases left unmatched: 7. The CDR3: CASSSLGTEYNEQFF. The CDR3 coding sequence is TGTGCCAGCAGTTCCCTAGGGACAGAGTACAATGAGCAGTTCTTC.

In its sample, this clone was seen once. V usage is TRBV13 and J usage is TRBJ2-7, with 7 bases matching TRBD2. J lost 2 bases, V lost 0 bases, and 10 bases had no gene match. Looked up from germline, CDR1 is PRHDT and CDR2 is FYEKMQ (reference sequence). The length of the CDR3 is 17 residues. This CDR3 reads CASSLGAQGLRPYEQYF. CDR3 DNA sequence: TGTGCCAGCAGCTTAGGGGCCCAGGGACTACGCCCCTACGAGCAGTACTTC. The whole variable domain, filled in from reference TRBV13 and TRBJ2-7, reads AAGVIQSPRHLIKEKRETATLKCYPIPRHDTVYWYQQGPGQDPQFLISFYEKMQSDKGSIPDRFSAQQFSDYHSELNMSSLELGDSALYFCASSLGAQGLRPYEQYFGPGTRLTVT.

The CDR3 is CATSDWGQGETQYF. The CDR3, as DNA: TGTGCCACCAGTGATTGGGGACAGGGAGAGACCCAGTACTTC. The gene calls are TRBV24-1 and TRBJ2-5; TRBD1 matches at 9 bases. Germline trimming cut 2 bases from V and 4 bases from J; bases unmatched to any gene: 1. Germline V gene sequence: CDR1 KGHDR, CDR2 SFDVKD. The CDR3 consists of 14 residues.

This chain joins TRBV10-3 and TRBJ1-1; 7 positions agree with TRBD1. The ends lost 7 bases at V and 4 bases at J; junction bases unmatched: 9. CDR3 length equals 14 residues. CDR1 is ENHRY, CDR2 SYGVKD, per germline. The CDR3 is CAITRTGQATEAFF. For the CDR3, the DNA is TGTGCCATCACTCGAACTGGACAGGCCACTGAAGCTTTCTTT.

As DNA, the CDR3 is TGTGCCAGCTCACCGACTGGTAATGAGCAGTTCTTC. Translated, it gives CASSPTGNEQFF. The chain uses TRBV18 and TRBJ2-1; D is uncertain. The CDR3 covers 12 residues. CDR1 and CDR2 (germline): KGHSH, LQKENI. V lost 3 bases to trimming and J lost 7 bases, with 7 bases between them. Based on the CDR3 plus reference TRBV18 and TRBJ2-1, the full variable domain is NAGVMQNPRHLVRRRGQEARLRCSPMKGHSHVYWYRQLPEEGLKFMVYLQKENIIDESGMPKERFSAEFPKEGPSILRIQQVVRGDSAAYFCASSPTGNEQFFGPGTRLTVL.

This chain connects TRBV6-1 to TRBJ1-1; the D is unclear. The CDR3 sequence is 13 residues long. Germline values: CDR1 MNHNS, CDR2 SASEGT. V was pared by 3 bases and J by 7 bases, with 12 bases between. The CDR3 nucleotides are TGTGCCAGCAGTGAGGGGAGGGAAGGTGAAGCTTTCTTT. Encoded protein: CASSEGREGEAFF.

This clone came up once. The rearrangement links TRBV12-5 to TRBJ2-3; TRBD2 matches at 13 bases. After removal of 6 bases from V and 3 bases from J, the junction contained 9 bases not matched to a gene. Germline loops: CDR1 LGHNT, CDR2 FRNRAP. The CDR3 contains 17 residues. The CDR3 DNA is TGTGCTAGTGGCCCCGGACTAGCGGGAGTTAGGACAGATACGCAGTATTTT. It encodes CASGPGLAGVRTDTQYF.

This clone has just one count. The chain employs TRBV19 and TRBJ2-2; 10 positions match TRBD1. CDR3 size: 15 residues. V lost 7 bases to trimming and J lost 6 bases; unmatched junction nucleotides: 8. The V gene's germline CDR1 is LNHDA and CDR2 SQIVND (reference sequence). The CDR3 nucleotides read TGTGCCAGTACCGAGGGACAGGGGAGGGCCGGGGAGCTGTTTTTT. This translates into CASTEGQGRAGELFF.

The chain links TRBV18 to TRBJ1-6; 10 bases are a match to TRBD1. Germline V gene lookup returns CDR1 KGHSH and CDR2 LQKENI. V lost 1 base and J lost 7; bases outside the gene matches: 19. The CDR3 runs to 21 residues. The CDR3 coding sequence is TGTGCCAGCTCACCACTCTTTTCTGGGACAGGGGCGACCGGGGCAAATTCACCCCTCCACTTT. This codes for CASSPLFSGTGATGANSPLHF.

The chain employs TRBV7-7 and TRBJ2-7, with D perhaps TRBD1 (6 bases). The CDR3 has 17 amino acids. Germline values: CDR1 SSHAT, CDR2 FNYEAQ (reference sequence). CDR3 coding DNA: TGTGCTAGCAGCTTAACAGGGTACGGCCCAAGCTCCTACGAGCAGTACGTC. Translation: CASSLTGYGPSSYEQYV.

The J gene is TRBJ1-1, the V gene TRBV18; 7 nucleotides line up with TRBD1. The ends lost 1 base at V and 3 bases at J; junction bases unmatched: 2. CDR1 and CDR2 (germline): KGHSH, LQKENI. The CDR3 runs 14 residues. The CDR3 protein is CASSPRGQDTEAFF. In DNA, the CDR3 is TGTGCCAGCTCACCACGCGGACAGGACACTGAAGCTTTCTTT.

This chain connects TRBV5-1 to TRBJ1-1, with 10 bases fitting TRBD1. The ends lost 6 bases at V and 10 bases at J; junction bases unmatched: 6. This CDR3 contains 12 residues. Germline assignment: CDR1 SGHRS and CDR2 YFSETQ. Here the CDR3 reads CASNSDRGLAFF. CDR3 sequence (DNA): TGCGCCAGCAACTCTGACAGGGGGCTAGCTTTCTTT.

The chain combines TRBV6-5 with TRBJ1-1; TRBD1 agrees at 9 bases. CDR3 length equals 13 residues. Germline values: CDR1 MNHEY, CDR2 SVGAGI. V lost 5 bases, J lost 6 bases, and 4 bases stayed unmatched. In nucleotides, the CDR3 is TGTGCCAGCAGTACAGGGGGCCGCGCTGAAGCTTTCTTT. Residues: CASSTGGRAEAFF.

V is TRBV4-1 and J is TRBJ1-3; no definite D call. Per the germline V gene, CDR1 is MGHRA and CDR2 is YSYEKL. The germline V and J ends were trimmed by 1 base and 2 bases, with 6 bases remaining between them. The CDR3 loop spans 14 amino acids. The CDR3 DNA reads as TGCGCCAGCAGCCAAGCGGTAACTGGAAACACCATATATTTT. Its translation is CASSQAVTGNTIYF.

This clone was observed a single time. Here the CDR3 reads CASKGQGGYANTGELFF. The CDR3 nucleotides read TGTGCCAGCAAAGGACAGGGGGGATACGCGAACACCGGGGAGCTGTTTTTT. This chain connects TRBV7-3 to TRBJ2-2; 10 bases are shared with TRBD1. Trimming removed 7 bases from V and 0 bases from J; junction bases left unmatched: 8. The CDR3 is made up of 17 amino acids. Germline CDR1 and CDR2: SGHTA and FQGTGA.

V and J are TRBV3-1 (or the pseudogene TRBV3-2) and TRBJ2-3, with TRBD2 matching 7 bases. Germline assignment: CDR1 LGHDT and CDR2 YNNKEL (reference sequence). This CDR3 is built from 15 residues. The V and J ends lost 4 bases and 4 bases, in that order; junction bases with no gene match: 8. This chain's CDR3 is CASSRVAGVSDTQYF. CDR3 bases: TGTGCCAGCAGCCGAGTAGCGGGTGTATCAGATACGCAGTATTTT.

This sequence joins TRBV2 and TRBJ2-1, with D possibly matching TRBD1 (6 bases). CDR1 and CDR2 (germline): SNHLY, FYNNEI. Trimming stripped 4 bases from V and 2 bases from J, with 9 bases between. This CDR3 is built from 14 residues. CDR3 DNA: TGTGCCAGCAGTGCAGGGGCCCCCTACAATGAGCAGTTCTTC. Encoded protein: CASSAGAPYNEQFF.

The DNA of the CDR3 is TGTGCCAGCAGCTCTGCTAGCGGGGTCACAGATACGCAGTATTTT. Translation: CASSSASGVTDTQYF. The chain carries TRBV5-5 and TRBJ2-3; 9 bases agree with TRBD2. The V gene end was trimmed by 3 bases and the J gene end by 2 bases; junction bases not matched to a gene: 4. CDR1 and CDR2 from the germline V gene are SGHKS and YYEKEE (reference sequence). This CDR3 is built from 15 residues. Full variable domain (remainder filled in from reference TRBV5-5 and TRBJ2-3): DAGVTQSPTHLIKTRGQQVTLRCSPISGHKSVSWYQQVLGQGPQFIFQYYEKEERGRGNFPDRFSARQFPNYSSELNVNALLLGDSALYLCASSSASGVTDTQYFGPGTRLTVL.